The clone carrying this TCR beta chain was counted once. Its antigen is still unknown. These data are taken from a study of T cell responses to AZD1222 COVID-19 vaccine. Study results and caveats: A mostly white British donor set with more females was recruited, and clonal diversity was possibly underestimated. Epitopes outside B.1.351 and B.1.1.7 mutated regions reportedly drew nearly half of spike TCRs. Spike-spanning, vaccine-associated CD4 TCRs were dominant at 160-218 and 743-854. Spike-specific TCR breadth rose after two AZD1222 doses, and depth rose as well.

The data were produced by immunoSEQ multiplex PCR, yet TCRdb's version contains in-frame clones alone and is incomplete. The sample contains 150,000 to 200,000 clones, 85% to 95% of which appear only once. There are 15 residues in the CDR3. V lost 6 bases and J lost 6; bases outside the gene matches: 8. Germline CDR1 and CDR2: MNHEY and SVGAGI. The input for sequencing was peripheral blood, taken on day 0 of AZD1222 vaccination. This receptor was taken from an adult in good health. The rearrangement uses TRBV6-5 and TRBJ1-5; TRBD1 agrees at 10 bases. The CDR3 DNA follows: TGTGCCAGCAGGTCCGGGACAGGGGTGGTTCAGCCCCAGCATTTT. Its protein product is CASRSGTGVVQPQHF.